A selection of T cell receptor beta chains follows, all from one sample in a study of T cell repertoires in cytomegalovirus infection. MiXCR was run by TCRdb on the reads, yielding one entry per CDR3 protein. The sample records under 130,000 distinct CDR3 sequences, around 40% being singletons. These receptors are not linked to any known antigen. Sequences were derived from CD8+ T cells from cultured PBMCs, sampled from culture after CMV antigen stimulation. All receptors come from a human donor in good health (CMV status not recorded). Some clones in this sample may be carry-over from other donors' samples. Both conserved end residues are part of each CDR3. The D gene is left open where the match is weak. Size is stated for part of the rows, as once, few or many counts, or as a class when the clone is expanded.

>.|TRBJ1-1|TRBV7-8|few
CASSLGSNPNTEAFF
TGTGCCAGCAGCTTAGGTTCCAACCCGAACACTGAAGCTTTCTTT
>.|TRBJ2-1|TRBV11-1|many
CASSSPLAIDEQFF
TGTGCCAGCAGCTCCCCGTTAGCCATCGATGAGCAGTTCTTC
>TRBD1|TRBJ2-1|TRBV6-5|few
CASSYGTGSHEQFF
TGTGCCAGCAGTTACGGGACAGGGTCGCATGAGCAGTTCTTC
>TRBD1|TRBJ2-1|TRBV5-5|.
CASSFPGQSYNEQFF
TGTGCCAGCAGCTTTCCGGGACAGAGTTACAATGAGCAGTTCTTC
>TRBD1|TRBJ1-1|TRBV12-3/TRBV12-4|.
CASSEGAVNTEAFF
TGTGCCAGCAGTGAGGGGGCGGTGAACACTGAAGCTTTCTTT
>.|TRBJ1-3|TRBV7-2|.
CASSLIGYGNTIYF
TGTGCCAGCAGCTTAATCGGGTACGGAAACACCATATATTTT
>TRBD2|TRBJ2-1|TRBV28|.
CASSKPGLAMGGRYNEQFF
TGTGCCAGCAGTAAACCGGGACTAGCGATGGGAGGGAGGTACAATGAGCAGTTCTTC
>.|TRBJ2-3|TRBV24-1|.
CATSDLRGAPDTQYF
TGTGCCACCAGTGATTTGCGGGGGGCCCCAGATACGCAGTATTTT
>.|TRBJ2-7|TRBV19|.
CASSIFAETYEQYF
TGTGCCAGTAGTATATTTGCTGAAACTTACGAGCAGTACTTC
>.|TRBJ2-7|TRBV5-1|.
CASSEVIPGEQYF
TGCGCCAGCAGTGAGGTAATCCCGGGCGAGCAGTACTTC
>.|TRBJ2-3|TRBV9|.
CASSVEPPDTQYF
TGTGCCAGCAGCGTAGAACCCCCAGATACGCAGTATTTT
>.|TRBJ1-6|TRBV2|.
CASNEGGSPLHF
TGTGCCAGCAATGAGGGTGGTTCACCCCTCCACTTT
>.|TRBJ2-3|TRBV7-2|.
CASSVGGTDTQYF
TGTGCCAGCAGCGTCGGGGGCACAGATACGCAGTATTTT
>TRBD2|TRBJ2-7|TRBV20-1|.
CSARDETGLAGAPYEQYF
TGCAGTGCTAGAGACGAAACCGGACTAGCGGGCGCGCCCTACGAGCAGTACTTC
>.|TRBJ2-2|TRBV20-1|.
CSASVSNTGELFF
TGCAGTGCTAGCGTCAGCAACACCGGGGAGCTGTTTTTT
>TRBD2|TRBJ2-1|TRBV7-6|.
CASTFLLAGPYNEQFF
TGTGCCAGCACATTTCTCCTAGCGGGTCCCTACAATGAGCAGTTCTTC
>.|TRBJ2-2|TRBV24-1|.
CATQMNTGELFF
TGTGCCACCCAAATGAACACCGGGGAGCTGTTTTTT
>TRBD2|TRBJ2-5|TRBV12-3/TRBV12-4|.
CASSLYGGKQETQYF
TGTGCCAGCAGTTTATACGGGGGGAAGCAAGAGACCCAGTACTTC
>.|TRBJ2-7|TRBV27|.
CASSPRGALTYEQYF
TGTGCCAGCAGCCCCCGGGGGGCCCTCACCTACGAGCAGTACTTC
>.|TRBJ2-7|TRBV7-6|many
CASSESGEQYF
TGTGCCAGCAGCGAATCGGGGGAGCAGTACTTC
>TRBD2|TRBJ2-3|TRBV6-4|.
CASSDSSGGTDTQYF
TGTGCCAGCAGTGATTCCAGCGGGGGGACAGATACGCAGTATTTT
>.|TRBJ2-7|TRBV28|.
CASRPTGTGYYEQYF
TGTGCCAGCAGGCCAACAGGGACCGGATACTACGAGCAGTACTTC
>TRBD2|TRBJ2-1|TRBV7-2|many
CASSLASSGGREQFF
TGTGCCAGCAGCTTAGCCTCCAGCGGGGGACGGGAGCAGTTCTTC
>TRBD2|TRBJ2-3|TRBV20-1|.
CSARASGEITDTQYF
TGCAGTGCTAGGGCCAGCGGGGAGATCACAGATACGCAGTATTTT
>.|TRBJ2-2|TRBV14|.
CASSQLAPGELFF
TGTGCCAGCAGCCAACTAGCGCCCGGGGAGCTGTTTTTT
>.|TRBJ1-1|TRBV19|.
CASTTIRRGVNTEAFF
TGTGCCAGTACCACAATTCGGAGGGGGGTGAACACTGAAGCTTTCTTT
>.|TRBJ1-2|TRBV11-2|few
CASSPLTGNYGYTF
TGTGCCAGCAGCCCCCTTACAGGGAACTATGGCTACACCTTC
>TRBD2|TRBJ2-4|TRBV10-3|.
CAISVGTSDHIQYF
TGTGCCATCAGTGTCGGGACTAGCGATCACATTCAGTACTTC
>.|TRBJ2-1|TRBV7-9|.
CASSPPGGSCNEQFF
TGTGCCAGCAGCCCCCCAGGAGGATCCTGCAATGAGCAGTTCTTC
>TRBD2|TRBJ2-3|TRBV6-5|.
CASSYSTGGAGDTQYF
TGTGCCAGCAGTTACTCGACCGGGGGGGCCGGGGATACGCAGTATTTT
>.|TRBJ1-5|TRBV19|few
CASSVWSSSNQPQHF
TGTGCCAGTAGTGTTTGGTCATCTAGCAATCAGCCCCAGCATTTT
>.|TRBJ1-2|TRBV20-1|.
CSVADSTNYGYTF
TGCAGTGTTGCGGACAGTACTAACTATGGCTACACCTTC
>TRBD2|TRBJ2-1|TRBV6-5|.
CASSYGTSFPSYNEQFF
TGTGCCAGCAGTTACGGGACTAGCTTCCCCTCCTACAATGAGCAGTTCTTC
>.|TRBJ2-3|TRBV18|.
CASSPLRVSPSTDTQYF
TGTGCCAGCTCACCACTTCGGGTTAGTCCTAGCACAGATACGCAGTATTTT
>.|TRBJ1-1|TRBV7-9|many
CASSLQAFGDAEAFF
TGTGCCAGCAGCCTACAGGCCTTCGGAGACGCTGAAGCTTTCTTT
>TRBD1|TRBJ1-5|TRBV11-2|.
CASSLFGQGRSNQPQHF
TGTGCCAGCAGCTTATTCGGACAGGGACGTAGCAATCAGCCCCAGCATTTT
>TRBD2|TRBJ2-7|TRBV10-3|few
CAISESGLAYEQYF
TGTGCCATCAGTGAGTCGGGACTAGCCTACGAGCAGTACTTC
>.|TRBJ2-1|TRBV7-6|.
CASSLVERPNEQFF
TGTGCCAGCAGCTTGGTAGAACGACCTAATGAGCAGTTCTTC
>TRBD1|TRBJ1-1|TRBV4-1|.
CASGQGLSTEAFF
TGCGCCAGCGGACAGGGGCTGTCCACTGAAGCTTTCTTT
>.|TRBJ2-7|TRBV18|few
CASSWDTSYEQYF
TGTGCCAGCTCTTGGGACACTTCCTACGAGCAGTACTTC
>.|TRBJ1-2|TRBV20-1|.
CSALDPTGPTTDGYTF
TGCAGTGCTCTCGACCCGACAGGTCCGACGACTGATGGCTACACCTTC
>TRBD1|TRBJ2-3|TRBV24-1|many
CATSSGQGQRTDTQYF
TGTGCCACCAGTTCGGGACAGGGACAACGCACAGATACGCAGTATTTT
>.|TRBJ1-3|TRBV7-8|.
CASSSSSSGNTIYF
TGTGCCAGCAGCTCCAGCAGCTCTGGAAACACCATATATTTT
>.|TRBJ2-7|TRBV9|.
CASSQDATSYEQYF
TGTGCCAGCAGCCAGGACGCGACCTCCTACGAGCAGTACTTC
>TRBD2|TRBJ2-1|TRBV7-9|many
CASSSSGGAVEQFF
TGTGCCAGCAGCTCTAGCGGGGGGGCCGTTGAGCAGTTCTTC
>.|TRBJ2-1|TRBV5-4|.
CASSPQYYNEQFF
TGTGCCAGCAGCCCACAATATTACAATGAGCAGTTCTTC
>.|TRBJ2-3|TRBV19|.
CASMIADGADTQYF
TGTGCCAGTATGATTGCAGACGGGGCAGATACGCAGTATTTT
>.|TRBJ2-1|TRBV12-3/TRBV12-4|.
CASREGALDEQFF
TGTGCCAGTAGGGAGGGGGCCTTGGATGAGCAGTTCTTC
>.|TRBJ1-4|TRBV27|.
CASSPEWGINEKLFF
TGTGCCAGCAGTCCCGAGTGGGGGATTAATGAAAAACTGTTTTTT
>.|TRBJ2-3|TRBV6-5|few
CASSYMDPTDTQYF
TGTGCCAGCAGTTACATGGACCCCACAGATACGCAGTATTTT
>.|TRBJ2-5|TRBV5-4|.
CASSPPDNQETQYF
TGTGCCAGCAGCCCCCCGGACAACCAAGAGACCCAGTACTTC
>.|TRBJ2-1|TRBV28|few
CASSPLQGGNEQFF
TGTGCCAGCAGTCCTCTACAGGGAGGCAATGAGCAGTTCTTC
>.|TRBJ2-2|TRBV6-1|many
CASSPSGPGVDTGELFF
TGTGCCAGCAGTCCCTCGGGGCCCGGGGTGGACACCGGGGAGCTGTTTTTT
>.|TRBJ1-5|TRBV6-1|.
CASSEASGYRNQPQHF
TGTGCCAGCAGTGAAGCTTCAGGGTACCGCAATCAGCCCCAGCATTTT